A selection of T cell receptor beta chains follows, all from one sample in a study of CD8 T cells in ankylosing spondylitis. In TCRdb, the 5' RACE reads were re-called with MiXCR into one record per CDR3 protein. This table has about 130,000 distinct CDR3 sequences, around 9.7% appearing once. The sample taken for sequencing was blood, either unsorted or a sorted T cell fraction (not recorded which). The receptor source for this set is a male donor with ankylosing spondylitis or in good health (not recorded which). The CDR3 runs from the conserved cysteine through the conserved F or W. The D gene is left open where the match is weak. Part of the rows lack a size; the others show once, few, many or a class for expanded clones.

size: few
length: 14
V: TRBV18
J: TRBJ2-1
D: TRBD1
DNA: TGTGCCAGCTCACCGGACAGGATAGACAATGAGCAGTTCTTC
CDR3: CASSPDRIDNEQFF

size: many
length: 13
V: TRBV15
J: TRBJ2-7
D: NA
DNA: TGTGCCACCAGCCTAGGACCGAACTACGAGCAGTACTTC
CDR3: CATSLGPNYEQYF

size: many
length: 15
V: TRBV15
J: TRBJ2-3
D: NA
DNA: TGTGCCACCAGCCTACGGGCAGGGCACACAGATACGCAGTATTTT
CDR3: CATSLRAGHTDTQYF

size: many
length: 16
V: TRBV29-1
J: TRBJ2-7
D: TRBD2
DNA: TGCAGCGTTGGAGGTAGCGGGAGACCTGACTCCTACGAGCAGTACTTC
CDR3: CSVGGSGRPDSYEQYF

size: NA
length: 16
V: TRBV6-5
J: TRBJ1-6
D: NA
DNA: TGTGCCAGCAGTCCCTCGACTCCTACCTATAATTCACCCCTCCACTTT
CDR3: CASSPSTPTYNSPLHF

size: few
length: 15
V: TRBV12-3/TRBV12-4
J: TRBJ2-7
D: TRBD1
DNA: TGTGCCAGCAGTTCCTGGGACAGGGGGGCCTACGAGCAGTACTTC
CDR3: CASSSWDRGAYEQYF

size: many
length: 16
V: TRBV20-1
J: TRBJ2-7
D: TRBD2
DNA: TGCAGTGCTAGAGTCCGAGCGGGAGTCTCTGCCTACGAGCAGTACTTC
CDR3: CSARVRAGVSAYEQYF

size: many
length: 13
V: TRBV27
J: TRBJ2-3
D: TRBD1
DNA: TGTGCCAGCAGTGAGACAGGGTACGATACGCAGTATTTT
CDR3: CASSETGYDTQYF

size: few
length: 13
V: TRBV30
J: TRBJ2-7
D: TRBD2
DNA: TGTGCCTGGAAGATACTAGCGTTCCACGAGCAGTACTTC
CDR3: CAWKILAFHEQYF

size: many
length: 15
V: TRBV27
J: TRBJ1-2
D: NA
DNA: TGTGCCAGCAGACCCGCTGGGGACACGGACTATGGCTACACCTTC
CDR3: CASRPAGDTDYGYTF

size: many
length: 21
V: TRBV6-2/TRBV6-3
J: TRBJ2-1
D: NA
DNA: TGTGCCAGCAGTTACTCTTTTAGGGAGCCCCTCACCTCGGGGCTATACAATGAGCAGTTCTTC
CDR3: CASSYSFREPLTSGLYNEQFF

size: many
length: 14
V: TRBV20-1
J: TRBJ2-7
D: TRBD2
DNA: TGCAGTGCTAGAGATATAGCGGGTCGCTACGAGCAGTACTTC
CDR3: CSARDIAGRYEQYF

size: many
length: 15
V: TRBV5-4
J: TRBJ2-2
D: NA
DNA: TGTGCCAGCAGTTCGAGGACAGAGAACACCGGGGAGCTGTTTTTT
CDR3: CASSSRTENTGELFF

size: many
length: 14
V: TRBV14
J: TRBJ2-7
D: TRBD1
DNA: TGTGCCAGCAGCCAATACAGGGGGCTCCACGAGCAGTACTTC
CDR3: CASSQYRGLHEQYF

size: many
length: 13
V: TRBV5-1
J: TRBJ1-2
D: NA
DNA: TGCGCCAGCAGCCGGGGACTGAGCTATGGCTACACCTTC
CDR3: CASSRGLSYGYTF

size: many
length: 15
V: TRBV5-1
J: TRBJ2-5
D: TRBD2
DNA: TGCGCCAGCAGCCTTCGACTAGCGGGAGAAGAGACCCAGTACTTC
CDR3: CASSLRLAGEETQYF

size: few
length: 15
V: TRBV12-3/TRBV12-4
J: TRBJ2-3
D: NA
DNA: TGTGCCAGCAGTCCAGAAGGGAATTATGCAGATACGCAGTATTTT
CDR3: CASSPEGNYADTQYF

size: NA
length: 14
V: TRBV28
J: TRBJ2-7
D: TRBD2
DNA: TGTGCCAGCAGGGCTAGCGGATGGATCTACGAGCAGTACTTC
CDR3: CASRASGWIYEQYF

size: few
length: 15
V: TRBV20-1
J: TRBJ1-5
D: NA
DNA: TGCAGTGCTAGAGTGTCAGGATATAGCAATCAGCCCCAGCATTTT
CDR3: CSARVSGYSNQPQHF

size: many
length: 14
V: TRBV5-5
J: TRBJ2-7
D: NA
DNA: TGTGCCAGCAGCTTGGAGGACAGCACCTACGAGCAGTACTTC
CDR3: CASSLEDSTYEQYF

size: many
length: 16
V: TRBV5-1
J: TRBJ2-4
D: TRBD2
DNA: TGCGCCAGCAGCGGGGGACTAAACGTAGCCAAAAACATTCAGTACTTC
CDR3: CASSGGLNVAKNIQYF

size: few
length: 15
V: TRBV5-1
J: TRBJ2-7
D: NA
DNA: TGCGCCAGCAGCTGGGCGGCAGGCGTTACCTACGAGCAGTACTTC
CDR3: CASSWAAGVTYEQYF

size: many
length: 11
V: TRBV7-8
J: TRBJ2-5
D: NA
DNA: TGTGCCAGCGCAGGGGAAGAGACCCAGTACTTC
CDR3: CASAGEETQYF

size: many
length: 17
V: TRBV5-1
J: TRBJ2-2
D: TRBD1
DNA: TGCGCCAGCAGCTTGGACAGACAGGGGATGGTCACCGGGGAGCTGTTTTTT
CDR3: CASSLDRQGMVTGELFF

size: many
length: 19
V: TRBV5-1
J: TRBJ2-5
D: TRBD2
DNA: TGCGCCAGCAGCACCGGACTAGCGGGAGTATGGGCCACCAGGGAGACCCAGTACTTC
CDR3: CASSTGLAGVWATRETQYF

size: NA
length: 15
V: TRBV12-3/TRBV12-4
J: TRBJ2-7
D: TRBD2
DNA: TGTGCCAGCAGCGGGACTAGCGGGAGTTCCTACGAGCAGTACTTC
CDR3: CASSGTSGSSYEQYF

size: few
length: 16
V: TRBV20-1
J: TRBJ2-1
D: TRBD2
DNA: TGCTGTGCTAGAAGACTAGCGTATGCTGGCTACAATGAGCAGTTCTTC
CDR3: CCARRLAYAGYNEQFF

size: many
length: 14
V: TRBV7-2
J: TRBJ2-3
D: NA
DNA: TGTGCCAGCAGCTCACTCGGGTTCACAGATACGCAGTATTTT
CDR3: CASSSLGFTDTQYF

size: NA
length: 11
V: TRBV7-9
J: TRBJ2-7
D: NA
DNA: TGTGCCAGCAGCTTAGAAAACGAGCAGTACTTC
CDR3: CASSLENEQYF

size: NA
length: 15
V: TRBV5-1
J: TRBJ2-3
D: TRBD2
DNA: TGCGCCAGCAGGACGACTAGCGGAGGCACAGATACGCAGTATTTT
CDR3: CASRTTSGGTDTQYF

size: many
length: 11
V: TRBV28
J: TRBJ2-3
D: NA
DNA: TGTGCCAGCAGCCGAGGGAATACGCAGTATTTT
CDR3: CASSRGNTQYF

size: many
length: 14
V: TRBV5-1
J: TRBJ2-7
D: NA
DNA: TGCGCCAGCAGCCTCGGGACAAGAGACTACGAGCAGTACTTC
CDR3: CASSLGTRDYEQYF

size: many
length: 13
V: TRBV11-2
J: TRBJ1-2
D: NA
DNA: TGTGCCAGCAGCTTAGATCTGAGGAATGGCTACACCTTC
CDR3: CASSLDLRNGYTF

size: many
length: 15
V: TRBV11-2
J: TRBJ1-5
D: TRBD1
DNA: TGTGCCAGCAGCTTCGGTCCGGGACAGGGACAGCCCCAGCATTTT
CDR3: CASSFGPGQGQPQHF

size: many
length: 9
V: TRBV20-1
J: TRBJ2-1
D: NA
DNA: TGCAGTGCCAACAATGAGCAGTTCTTC
CDR3: CSANNEQFF

size: many
length: 12
V: TRBV20-1
J: TRBJ2-7
D: NA
DNA: TGCAGTGCTAATCGGGAATCCGTAGAGCAGTACTTC
CDR3: CSANRESVEQYF

size: many
length: 14
V: TRBV5-1
J: TRBJ2-2
D: NA
DNA: TGCGCCAGCAGCTTGCCGGGTTACAGCGGGGAGCTGTTTTTT
CDR3: CASSLPGYSGELFF

size: many
length: 13
V: TRBV24-1
J: TRBJ2-3
D: NA
DNA: TGTGCCACCTCGGACTCTACCACAGATACGCAGTATTTT
CDR3: CATSDSTTDTQYF

size: many
length: 14
V: TRBV10-3
J: TRBJ1-5
D: TRBD1
DNA: TGTGCCATCAGCGAGGGGGCCCAAGGCCGGCCCCAGCATTTT
CDR3: CAISEGAQGRPQHF

size: many
length: 17
V: TRBV5-1
J: TRBJ2-7
D: TRBD2
DNA: TGCGCCAGCAGCTTGGCAACCGTAGCGGGAGTCACCTACGAGCAGTACTTC
CDR3: CASSLATVAGVTYEQYF

size: few
length: 13
V: TRBV12-3/TRBV12-4
J: TRBJ1-2
D: NA
DNA: TGTGCCAGCAGTCCCTTTACCCACTATGGCTACACCTTC
CDR3: CASSPFTHYGYTF

size: many
length: 16
V: TRBV9
J: TRBJ2-1
D: TRBD2
DNA: TGTGCCAGCAGCGTAATGGCGGGAGTGGGTTCTGATGAGCAGTTCTTC
CDR3: CASSVMAGVGSDEQFF

size: many
length: 11
V: TRBV7-2
J: TRBJ2-3
D: TRBD1
DNA: TGTGCCAGCAGCTTAGCCGGGACAGCAATCTTT
CDR3: CASSLAGTAIF

size: few
length: 15
V: TRBV7-2
J: TRBJ2-5
D: TRBD2
DNA: TGTGCCAGCGGATACAAGCGGGACGATGGGGAGACCCAGTACTTC
CDR3: CASGYKRDDGETQYF

size: many
length: 13
V: TRBV6-1
J: TRBJ1-5
D: NA
DNA: TGTGCCAGCAGCGAATACAGGAATCAGCCCCAGCATTTT
CDR3: CASSEYRNQPQHF

size: many
length: 15
V: TRBV7-2
J: TRBJ2-5
D: NA
DNA: TGTGCCAGCAGCTTAAGGACCGGGAACCAAGAGACCCAGTACTTC
CDR3: CASSLRTGNQETQYF

size: NA
length: 15
V: TRBV3-1
J: TRBJ2-1
D: TRBD2
DNA: TGTGCCACCTGCTGGGGACTAGCGGGTTACAATGAGCAGTTCTTC
CDR3: CATCWGLAGYNEQFF

size: NA
length: 19
V: TRBV5-6
J: TRBJ2-7
D: TRBD2
DNA: TGTGCCAGCAGCCCATCCCTGGACTCCCCTAGCGGGAGAAAGTACGAGCAGTACTTC
CDR3: CASSPSLDSPSGRKYEQYF